One sample yielded the 12 T cell receptor beta chains listed below, sequenced in a study of blood T cell repertoires in COVID-19. The method was immunoSEQ multiplex PCR; TCRdb's version includes in-frame clones alone and lacks a portion of them. The data show approximately 280,000 clones, almost 90% seen once. Sequencing used PBMCs or T cells enriched from blood (not recorded which). All receptors come from a woman between 18 and 29 years old with acute COVID-19.

The rearrangement uses TRBV5-6 and TRBJ1-1, with a tentative D call TRBD1 (5 bases). This CDR3 is 13 amino acids long. The V gene's germline CDR1 is SGHDT and CDR2 YYEEEE. Trimming pared 4 bases from V and 3 bases from J, leaving 10 bases between. CDR3 in amino acids: CASSGSGDTEAFF. Here the CDR3 DNA reads TGTGCCAGCAGCGGTTCGGGGGACACTGAAGCTTTCTTT. Variable domain in full (rest from reference TRBV5-6 and TRBJ1-1): DAGVTQSPTHLIKTRGQQVTLRCSPKSGHDTVSWYQQALGQGPQFIFQYYEEEERQRGNFPDRFSGHQFPNYSSELNVNALLLGDSALYLCASSGSGDTEAFFGQGTRLTVV.

This sequence joins TRBV5-1 and TRBJ2-6, with D possibly TRBD1 on 5 matching bases. V was pared by 0 bases and J by 5 bases, with 9 bases between. Germline values: CDR1 SGHRS, CDR2 YFSETQ. The CDR3 is 15 residues long. CDR3 in amino acids: CASSLAVGRANVLTF. In DNA, the CDR3 is TGCGCCAGCAGCTTGGCCGTGGGGCGGGCCAACGTCCTGACTTTC. The full variable domain, its missing parts supplied by reference TRBV5-1 and TRBJ2-6, is KAGVTQTPRYLIKTRGQQVTLSCSPISGHRSVSWYQQTPGQGLQFLFEYFSETQRNKGNFPGRFSGRQFSNSRSEMNVSTLELGDSALYLCASSLAVGRANVLTFGAGSRLTVL.

V is TRBV5-1 and J is TRBJ2-2, with 10 bases matching TRBD1. CDR3 length: 16 residues. Germline V lookup: CDR1 SGHRS, CDR2 YFSETQ. J gave up 2 bases and V 4 bases, and 5 bases lay outside the gene matches. The CDR3 is CASSVGQGTNTGELFF. As DNA, the CDR3 is TGCGCCAGCAGCGTGGGACAGGGGACTAACACCGGGGAGCTGTTTTTT.

The table lists this clone with a count of one. The chain recombines TRBV3-1 (or the pseudogene TRBV3-2) with TRBJ2-7, with 9 positions matching TRBD2. With 3 bases clipped from V and 2 bases from J, the junction kept 5 bases outside the gene matches. The CDR3 is 15 residues long. Looked up from germline, CDR1 is LGHDT and CDR2 is YNNKEL (reference sequence). The CDR3 loop reads CASSQEGLAAYEQYF. The CDR3 nucleotides are TGTGCCAGCAGCCAGGAGGGACTAGCCGCCTACGAGCAGTACTTC.

J is TRBJ2-2 and V is TRBV19; 15 bases map to TRBD2. Germline values: CDR1 LNHDA, CDR2 SQIVND (reference sequence). The CDR3 covers 17 residues. The V and J ends lost 2 bases and 7 bases, in that order; junction bases with no gene match: 5. The CDR3, as DNA: TGTGCCAGTAGTATATGGACTAGCGGGAGGGTGATCGGGGAGCTGTTTTTT. Translated, it gives CASSIWTSGRVIGELFF.

This sequence joins TRBV7-2 and TRBJ2-7; TRBD2 matches 14 bases. This CDR3 is 17 amino acids long. Trimming cost V 5 bases and J 6 bases; bases outside gene matches: 12. From germline, CDR1 is SGHTA and CDR2 FQGNSA. This CDR3 is CASSQQRGLAGASEQYF. The DNA of the CDR3 is TGTGCCAGCAGCCAACAAAGGGGACTAGCGGGAGCCTCCGAGCAGTACTTC.

This chain joins TRBV28 and TRBJ1-5; 9 bases map to TRBD1. This CDR3 has 15 residues. Germline-derived CDR1 and CDR2 are MDHEN and SYDVKM. V shed 4 bases and J 8 bases; nucleotides not matched to a gene: 9. The CDR3 bases are TGTGCCAGCAGTTCCAACAGGGGGCACGAGGAGCCCCAGCATTTT. This codes for CASSSNRGHEEPQHF.

This clone was detected once. V usage is TRBV27 and J usage is TRBJ1-1; 9 nucleotides agree with TRBD1. The V gene's germline CDR1 is MNHEY and CDR2 SMNVEV (reference sequence). The CDR3 loop spans 16 amino acids. With V trimmed by 4 bases and J by 5 bases, 11 bases remained unmatched. The CDR3 sequence is CASSWTGALRGTEAFF. In DNA, the CDR3 is TGTGCCAGCAGTTGGACAGGGGCACTTCGGGGAACTGAAGCTTTCTTT.

The chain carries TRBV7-6 and TRBJ2-2; TRBD2 matches 8 bases. Germline V CDR1 and CDR2: SGHVS, FNYEAQ. The J segment lost 4 bases and the V segment lost 3 bases, leaving 7 bases of the junction unmatched. CDR3 length: 16 residues. The CDR3 reads CASSFGGRSITGELFF. The CDR3 bases are TGTGCCAGCAGCTTTGGCGGGAGGAGTATCACCGGGGAGCTGTTTTTT.

The chain combines TRBV6-5 with TRBJ1-1, with a possible D match to TRBD1 (5 bases). V lost 11 bases to trimming and J lost 6 bases, with 22 bases between them. Germline V gives CDR1 MNHEY, CDR2 SVGAGI. There are 14 residues in the CDR3. This chain's CDR3 is CASLGPRGSSEAFF. The CDR3 region has the DNA TGTGCCTCCCTGGGACCCCGGGGGAGCTCTGAAGCTTTCTTT.

This chain joins TRBV6-5 and TRBJ2-7; D possibly corresponds to TRBD2 (6 bases). CDR3 length equals 13 residues. The V end lost 6 bases, the J end lost 3 bases, and 12 bases lay between the germline ends. Germline loops: CDR1 MNHEY, CDR2 SVGAGI. CDR3 in amino acids: CASSRDSYYEQYF. The CDR3 region has the DNA TGTGCCAGCAGCAGGGACTCCTACTACGAGCAGTACTTC.

This chain uses TRBV27 with TRBJ2-7, with TRBD1 matching 7 bases. The CDR3 is made up of 13 amino acids. V gave up 6 bases and J gave up 3 bases; unmatched junction bases: 5. Germline CDR1 is MNHEY and CDR2 is SMNVEV (reference sequence). The CDR3 sequence: CASSSDRDYEQYF. The CDR3 DNA follows: TGTGCCAGCAGCTCCGACAGGGACTACGAGCAGTACTTC.